Listed below are T cell receptor beta chains from one sample, sequenced in a study of Ad26.COV2.S vaccination and SARS-CoV-2 variants. The method was immunoSEQ multiplex PCR; TCRdb's version includes in-frame clones alone and lacks a portion of them. The table records roughly 420,000 clones, roughly nine tenths of them present only once. This specimen consisted of peripheral blood, obtained in a trial of Ad26.COV2.S vaccine versus placebo. These receptors were taken from a person between 18 and 65 years old who received the Ad26.COV2.S COVID-19 vaccine or a placebo. Both conserved end residues are part of each CDR3. Each record gives: D gene, J gene, V gene, clone size, CDR3 DNA, CDR3 protein. The D gene is left open where the match is weak. Not all rows give a size; the values are once, few, many and, for expanded clones, a class.

D gene: -
J gene: TRBJ1-1
V gene: TRBV7-3
clone size: once
CDR3 DNA: TGTGCCAGCAGCTTTTTGGTAGAGACTGAAGCTTTCTTT
CDR3 protein: CASSFLVETEAFF

D gene: -
J gene: TRBJ1-5
V gene: TRBV7-2
clone size: few
CDR3 DNA: TGTGCCAGCAGCCGCTATCAGGGAGAAAATCAGCCCCAGCATTTT
CDR3 protein: CASSRYQGENQPQHF

D gene: TRBD1
J gene: TRBJ1-2
V gene: TRBV6-5
clone size: -
CDR3 DNA: TGTGCCAGCAGTTACCCGGGACAGGGTAACTATGGCTACACCTTC
CDR3 protein: CASSYPGQGNYGYTF

D gene: TRBD2
J gene: TRBJ2-1
V gene: TRBV5-1
clone size: -
CDR3 DNA: TGCGCCAGCAGCTTGGGGGTTGGGGACTACCTATACAATGAGCAGTTCTTC
CDR3 protein: CASSLGVGDYLYNEQFF

D gene: -
J gene: TRBJ2-1
V gene: TRBV30
clone size: -
CDR3 DNA: TGTGCCTGGAGTCTCATGACTTACGAGCAGTTCTTC
CDR3 protein: CAWSLMTYEQFF

D gene: TRBD1
J gene: TRBJ1-4
V gene: TRBV30
clone size: few
CDR3 DNA: TGTGCCTGGACTCCGGACAGGGAGGCTGAAAAACTGTTTTTT
CDR3 protein: CAWTPDREAEKLFF

D gene: -
J gene: TRBJ1-1
V gene: TRBV4-3
clone size: -
CDR3 DNA: TGCGCCAGCAGCCTGGGACAGAACACTGAAGCTTTCTTT
CDR3 protein: CASSLGQNTEAFF

D gene: -
J gene: TRBJ2-7
V gene: TRBV2
clone size: -
CDR3 DNA: TGTGCCAGCACCGACCCGGAACTCTACGAGCAGTACTTC
CDR3 protein: CASTDPELYEQYF

D gene: TRBD1
J gene: TRBJ2-2
V gene: TRBV5-6
clone size: -
CDR3 DNA: TGTGCCAGCAGCCCCACAGGGGGCGCGGGCGGGGAGCTGTTTTTT
CDR3 protein: CASSPTGGAGGELFF

D gene: TRBD1
J gene: TRBJ2-5
V gene: TRBV5-1
clone size: -
CDR3 DNA: TGCGCCAGCAGCTCGGGACAGCCTCCAGAGACCCAGTACTTC
CDR3 protein: CASSSGQPPETQYF

D gene: -
J gene: TRBJ2-2
V gene: TRBV6-6
clone size: -
CDR3 DNA: TGTGCCAGCAGTTATTTGCTTGGGACGAACACCGGGGAGCTGTTTTTT
CDR3 protein: CASSYLLGTNTGELFF

D gene: -
J gene: TRBJ1-2
V gene: TRBV7-7
clone size: -
CDR3 DNA: TGTGCTAGCAGCTCCCCCCCAGGGGTGGCGCTAGGGGAGGATGGCTACACCTTC
CDR3 protein: CASSSPPGVALGEDGYTF

D gene: -
J gene: TRBJ1-6
V gene: TRBV27
clone size: once
CDR3 DNA: TGTGCCAGCAGTCTGGGGGTGGAGAGTGGGGGATATAATTCACCCCTCCACTTT
CDR3 protein: CASSLGVESGGYNSPLHF

D gene: -
J gene: TRBJ1-1
V gene: TRBV18
clone size: -
CDR3 DNA: TGTGCCAGCTCACCTCTCGTGACGAACACTGAAGCTTTCTTT
CDR3 protein: CASSPLVTNTEAFF

D gene: TRBD1
J gene: TRBJ1-5
V gene: TRBV7-2
clone size: few
CDR3 DNA: TGTGCCAGCAGCTTAGGGGGGGGGACAGTCAGGCAGCCCCAGCATTTT
CDR3 protein: CASSLGGGTVRQPQHF

D gene: -
J gene: TRBJ2-1
V gene: TRBV23-1
clone size: -
CDR3 DNA: TGCGCCAGCAGTCAAGAGTGGTGGCGGTTCGACGGAAGCTCCTACAATGAGCAGTTCTTC
CDR3 protein: CASSQEWWRFDGSSYNEQFF

D gene: -
J gene: TRBJ2-5
V gene: TRBV7-2
clone size: -
CDR3 DNA: TGTGCCAGCAGCTTATACAGGGCAGAGACCCAGTACTTC
CDR3 protein: CASSLYRAETQYF

D gene: TRBD2
J gene: TRBJ2-5
V gene: TRBV4-1
clone size: -
CDR3 DNA: TGCGCCAGCAGCCAAATAGCGGGGGGGCAAGAGACCCAGTACTTC
CDR3 protein: CASSQIAGGQETQYF

D gene: TRBD1
J gene: TRBJ1-2
V gene: TRBV9
clone size: -
CDR3 DNA: TGTGCCAGCAGCGTGGCAGGGGGGGATAGCTATGGCTACACCTTC
CDR3 protein: CASSVAGGDSYGYTF

D gene: -
J gene: TRBJ1-1
V gene: TRBV20-1
clone size: -
CDR3 DNA: TGCAGTGCGCGACAGGCTGAAGCTTTCTTT
CDR3 protein: CSARQAEAFF

D gene: TRBD1
J gene: TRBJ2-5
V gene: TRBV23-1
clone size: -
CDR3 DNA: TGCGCCAGCACCGACAGGGGACGAGAGACCCAGTACTTC
CDR3 protein: CASTDRGRETQYF

D gene: -
J gene: TRBJ2-1
V gene: TRBV7-9
clone size: -
CDR3 DNA: TGTGCCAGCAGCACCGTTAGGGGGGAATACAATGAGCAGTTCTTC
CDR3 protein: CASSTVRGEYNEQFF